The clone carrying this T cell receptor beta chain was seen only a few times. What it binds is not known. The data belong to a study of glioma-infiltrating T cells after dendritic cell vaccination. Study details: Patients received autologous tumor lysate-pulsed dendritic cell vaccination between about 2003 and 2012.

Input was 2 to 2.5 ug genomic DNA, or all available if less. Assay: immunoSEQ multiplex PCR; the TCRdb copy retains only in-frame clones and omits some. This table has about 73,000 clones, around 80% appearing once. The CDR3 runs to 13 residues. The V end was cut by 4 bases, the J end by 1 base, with 7 bases between. CDR1 is LNHDA and CDR2 is SQIVND in the germline V gene (reference sequence). Study-wide results and limits: Higher TCR clonality did not directly relate to longer survival.

V and J are TRBV19 and TRBJ1-1; D is uncertain. This receptor was identified in a human donor with glioblastoma. Sequenced material: blood, taken before dendritic cell vaccination. This CDR3 reads CASSNRENTEAFF. The CDR3 nucleotides are TGTGCCAGTAGTAACCGGGAGAACACTGAAGCTTTCTTT. Full variable domain (remainder filled in from reference TRBV19 and TRBJ1-1): DGGITQSPKYLFRKEGQNVTLSCEQNLNHDAMYWYRQDPGQGLRLIYYSQIVNDFQKGDIAEGYSVSREKKESFPLTVTSAQKNPTAFYLCASSNRENTEAFFGQGTRLTVV.